This entry lists 31 T cell receptor beta chains sequenced from one sample in a study of T-cell memory formation after mild COVID-19. MiXCR, run by TCRdb on the 5' RACE reads, gives a single entry per CDR3 protein. Among more than 300,000 distinct CDR3 sequences listed, roughly 13% were seen once. The material sequenced was PBMCs or a T cell subset sorted from them (not recorded which). These receptor sequences come from a young man who had mild COVID-19 (a few samples of this study predate the infection). Cell type and time point are not known.

Ten or more counts support this clonotype. The rearrangement joins TRBV7-2 to TRBJ2-1; D is undetermined. This CDR3 region has 15 residues. Trimming stripped 5 bases from V and 8 bases from J, with 19 bases between. Germline CDR1 is SGHTA and CDR2 is FQGNSA. CDR3 sequence reads: CASSPSGWVEDEQFF. DNA of the CDR3: TGTGCCAGCAGCCCCTCAGGTTGGGTTGAAGATGAGCAGTTCTTC. Full variable domain (remainder filled in from reference TRBV7-2 and TRBJ2-1): GAGVSQSPSNKVTEKGKDVELRCDPISGHTALYWYRQSLGQGLEFLIYFQGNSAPDKSGLPSDRFSAERTGGSVSTLTIQRTQQEDSAVYLCASSPSGWVEDEQFFGPGTRLTVL.

V gene TRBV6-6 combines with J gene TRBJ2-1; D unclear. The germline V gene has CDR1 MNHNY and CDR2 SVGAGI (reference sequence). V lost 4 bases and J lost 4, with 11 bases in between. This CDR3 spans 14 amino acids. The CDR3 region is CASSFRPEYNEQFF. DNA for the CDR3: TGTGCCAGCAGTTTCCGGCCAGAATACAATGAGCAGTTCTTC.

The count of this clonotype is one. The rearrangement joins TRBV5-1 to TRBJ2-1, with TRBD2 matching 11 bases. Germline loops: CDR1 SGHRS, CDR2 YFSETQ. The CDR3 has 15 amino acids. After removal of 4 bases from V and 6 bases from J, the junction contained 6 bases not matched to a gene. DNA for the CDR3: TGCGCCAGCAGCCACACTAGCGGGGGCCTCAATGAGCAGTTCTTC. Translation gives CASSHTSGGLNEQFF.

This clonotype was seen a few times. The chain combines TRBV5-5 with TRBJ1-1; no clear D. CDR1 and CDR2 (germline): SGHKS, YYEKEE (reference sequence). Trimming removed 5 bases from V and 1 base from J, with 12 bases in between. The CDR3 totals 14 residues. The CDR3 region is CASRATWGNTEAFF. The CDR3 DNA sequence: TGTGCCAGCAGAGCGACATGGGGGAACACTGAAGCTTTCTTT. Full variable domain (remainder filled in from reference TRBV5-5 and TRBJ1-1): DAGVTQSPTHLIKTRGQQVTLRCSPISGHKSVSWYQQVLGQGPQFIFQYYEKEERGRGNFPDRFSARQFPNYSSELNVNALLLGDSALYLCASRATWGNTEAFFGQGTRLTVV.

This clonotype was counted between two and nine times. The V and J genes are TRBV5-1 and TRBJ1-2; D remains unclear. Trimming took off 0 bases at V and 13 bases at J, with 19 bases between the two ends. The CDR3 is made up of 14 amino acids. Germline CDR1 SGHRS, CDR2 YFSETQ. This chain's CDR3 is CASSLAREPWSGTF. CDR3 coding DNA: TGCGCCAGCAGCTTGGCCCGGGAGCCTTGGTCAGGCACCTTC.

The J gene is TRBJ2-3, the V gene TRBV3-1; 7 nucleotides agree with TRBD1. Unmatched junction bases numbered 6, after V lost 1 base and J lost 2 bases. The CDR3 spans 16 residues. Germline assignment: CDR1 LGHDT and CDR2 YNNKEL (reference sequence). CDR3 nucleotide sequence: TGTGCCAGCAGCCAAGTGGTCGGGACAGTCACAGATACGCAGTATTTT. This codes for CASSQVVGTVTDTQYF.

This clonotype was observed a few times. J is TRBJ1-2 and V is TRBV5-6, with D possibly being TRBD1 (6 bases). The CDR3 is 13 amino acids. CDR1 and CDR2 from the germline V gene are SGHDT and YYEEEE. With 4 bases removed from V and 7 bases from J, the gap between germline ends came to 14 bases. The CDR3 coding sequence is TGTGCCAGCAGCACGCGGGTGGGGGCTGGCTACACCTTC. Protein sequence: CASSTRVGAGYTF.

CDR3 sequence reads: CATTLDGYNEQFF. For the CDR3, the DNA is TGCGCCACCACTCTCGACGGCTACAATGAGCAGTTCTTC. The gene calls are TRBV5-1 and TRBJ2-1, with D unresolved. Germline CDR1 is SGHRS and CDR2 is YFSETQ. V lost 9 bases and J 3 bases, leaving 13 bases between the germline ends. The CDR3 sequence is 13 residues long. The whole variable domain, filled in from reference TRBV5-1 and TRBJ2-1, reads KAGVTQTPRYLIKTRGQQVTLSCSPISGHRSVSWYQQTPGQGLQFLFEYFSETQRNKGNFPGRFSGRQFSNSRSEMNVSTLELGDSALYLCATTLDGYNEQFFGPGTRLTVL.

V gene TRBV6-1 combines with J gene TRBJ2-7; no reliable D call. Per the germline V gene, CDR1 is MNHNS and CDR2 is SASEGT. The CDR3 consists of 12 residues. Trimming removed 4 bases from V and 4 bases from J, with 8 bases in between. The CDR3 sequence: CASSGLEYEQYV. In DNA, the CDR3 is TGTGCCAGCAGTGGATTAGAATACGAGCAGTACGTC.

This rearrangement joins TRBV7-9 to TRBJ2-2, with 8 bases aligning to TRBD1. Trimming cost V 9 bases and J 4 bases; bases outside gene matches: 7. The CDR3 is 14 residues long. Germline V lookup: CDR1 SEHNR, CDR2 FQNEAQ (reference sequence). The CDR3 loop reads CASAGDRFTGELFF. CDR3 nucleotides: TGTGCCAGTGCCGGGGACAGGTTCACCGGGGAGCTGTTTTTT.

This chain links TRBV6-5 with TRBJ1-6, with 10 bases fitting TRBD1. The V gene end was trimmed by 2 bases and the J gene end by 10 bases; junction bases not matched to a gene: 8. CDR1 MNHEY and CDR2 SVGAGI come from the germline V gene. The CDR3 totals 16 residues. CDR3 in DNA: TGTGCCAGCAGTTACCTCACCGGGACAGGGGACTCACCCCTCCACTTT. Its translation is CASSYLTGTGDSPLHF.

This clonotype was observed once. The J gene is TRBJ2-7, the V gene TRBV6-2 or TRBV6-3, with D hard to call. Germline CDR1 and CDR2: MNHEY and SVGEGT. CDR3 size: 14 residues. Trimming shortened V by 2 bases and J by 2 bases, and 10 bases separated the two germline ends. CDR3 coding DNA: TGTGCCAGCAGTTACACTAACGGCCCCTACGAGCAGTACGTC. This translates into CASSYTNGPYEQYV.

The chain employs TRBV6-1 and TRBJ1-5; no firm D call. Germline V CDR1 and CDR2: MNHNS, SASEGT. V lost 1 base to trimming and J lost 12 bases, with 10 bases between them. This CDR3 is 12 amino acids long. CDR3 region: CASSEGWVGQHF. CDR3 DNA sequence: TGTGCCAGCAGTGAAGGATGGGTAGGCCAGCATTTT.

The V gene is TRBV5-1, the J gene TRBJ2-3, with D hard to call. The CDR3 has 13 residues. Trimming took off 0 bases at V and 2 bases at J, with 4 bases between the two ends. Looked up from germline, CDR1 is SGHRS and CDR2 is YFSETQ. DNA for the CDR3: TGCGCCAGCAGCTTGGTGGCCACAGATACGCAGTATTTT. This sequence encodes CASSLVATDTQYF.

V is TRBV6-5 and J is TRBJ1-4, with D possibly being TRBD1 (5 bases). CDR1 is MNHEY, CDR2 SVGAGI, per germline. This CDR3 region has 14 residues. The V and J ends lost 4 bases and 5 bases respectively, with 11 bases between them. The CDR3 protein is CASSSQGINEKLFF. The CDR3 DNA sequence: TGTGCCAGCAGTTCCCAGGGCATCAATGAAAAACTGTTTTTT.

This clonotype showed up just a few times. V gene TRBV7-8 combines with J gene TRBJ1-1; D not certain. CDR1 is SGHVS and CDR2 is FQNEAQ in the germline V gene. The length of the CDR3 is 15 residues. V shed 1 base and J shed 1 base, with 10 bases lying between them. The CDR3 DNA reads TGTGCCAGCAGCTTAGTATTCAGCCCGAACACTGAAGCTTTCTTT. As protein: CASSLVFSPNTEAFF.

This clonotype occurred a few times. J is TRBJ1-3 and V is TRBV28; 7 bases match TRBD1. Trimming at V came to 1 base and at J to 8 bases, leaving 5 bases not matched to a gene. The CDR3 consists of 14 residues. Germline V gives CDR1 MDHEN, CDR2 SYDVKM. The CDR3 loop reads CASSLYTGVDTIYF. The CDR3, as DNA: TGTGCCAGCAGTTTATACACAGGGGTGGACACCATATATTTT.

The chain recombines TRBV7-6 with TRBJ2-3, with 13 nucleotides matching TRBD2. The trim removed 2 bases at V and 1 base at J, leaving 6 bases unmatched. Germline V gives CDR1 SGHVS, CDR2 FNYEAQ. The CDR3 has 18 residues. In DNA form, the CDR3 reads TGTGCCAGCAGCTTAACACCGGGACTAGCGGGACGCACAGATACGCAGTATTTT. Protein product: CASSLTPGLAGRTDTQYF.

The V gene is TRBV6-2 or TRBV6-3, the J gene TRBJ2-7; 12 bases are shared with TRBD1. The germline CDR1 and CDR2 sequences are MNHEY and SVGEGT. This CDR3 has 13 amino acids. Trimming cost V 6 bases and J 5 bases; bases outside gene matches: 2. Here the CDR3 reads CASSWDRGHEQYV. In DNA, the CDR3 is TGTGCCAGCAGCTGGGACAGGGGGCACGAGCAGTACGTC.

This chain uses TRBV24-1 with TRBJ2-2; D call uncertain. This CDR3 is built from 13 residues. Trimming took off 4 bases at V and 2 bases at J, with 4 bases between the two ends. The germline gives CDR1 KGHDR, CDR2 SFDVKD. The CDR3 nucleotides are TGTGCCACCAGTGACTTTAACACCGGGGAGCTGTTTTTT. Translated: CATSDFNTGELFF.

This clonotype was found a few times. The J gene is TRBJ2-3, the V gene TRBV6-2 or TRBV6-3; 10 nucleotides agree with TRBD2. The CDR3 is 15 residues long. Trimming at V came to 5 bases and at J to 8 bases, leaving 10 bases not matched to a gene. Germline loops: CDR1 MNHEY, CDR2 SVGEGT. The chain's CDR3 is CASSNLAGARVTQYF. CDR3 sequence (DNA): TGTGCCAGCAGTAACCTAGCGGGGGCGAGGGTTACGCAGTATTTT.

The chain carries TRBV12-5 and TRBJ1-5; TRBD1 is a possible D gene (5 bases). Trimming took 9 bases from V and 3 from J, leaving 15 bases between them. The CDR3 sequence is 14 residues long. CDR1 and CDR2 (germline): LGHNT, FRNRAP. CDR3 sequence reads: CASAGIYNNQPQHF. In DNA form, the CDR3 reads TGTGCTAGCGCAGGGATTTACAACAATCAGCCCCAGCATTTT.

The rearrangement links TRBV2 to TRBJ2-5; D possibly uses TRBD1 or TRBD2 (6 bases each). This CDR3 has 14 residues. Germline V gene data show CDR1 as SNHLY and CDR2 as FYNNEI. Trimming stripped 8 bases from V and 3 bases from J, with 16 bases between. DNA of the CDR3: TGTGCCAGCCGCAGTAGGAGGGGGGAAGAGACCCAGTACTTC. Protein: CASRSRRGEETQYF.

The genes are TRBV12-3 or TRBV12-4 and TRBJ2-5; 8 nucleotides match TRBD1. Trimming took 6 bases from V and 3 from J; bases not matched to a gene: 6. The CDR3 consists of 14 residues. The CDR3 here is CASSPTGGKETQYF. DNA for the CDR3: TGTGCCAGCAGCCCTACAGGGGGTAAAGAGACCCAGTACTTC.

The sample holds a few counts of this clonotype. V usage is TRBV3-1 and J usage is TRBJ2-7, with 8 bases matching TRBD1. The germline V gene encodes CDR1 LGHDT and CDR2 YNNKEL (reference sequence). The V segment lost 0 bases and the J segment 7 bases; nucleotides outside the gene matches: 8. The CDR3 has 15 residues. This CDR3 reads CASSQEGQGLEEQYF. DNA for the CDR3: TGTGCCAGCAGCCAAGAAGGACAGGGTCTCGAAGAGCAGTACTTC.

The rearrangement links TRBV7-3 to TRBJ2-2, with D possibly matching TRBD1 (6 bases). The V gene lost 2 bases and the J gene lost 6 bases, with 10 bases spanning the gap. Germline-derived CDR1 and CDR2 are SGHTA and FQGTGA. This CDR3 is built from 14 residues. The chain's CDR3 is CASSLSTGSGELFF. Here the CDR3 DNA reads TGTGCCAGCAGCTTATCAACAGGGTCCGGGGAGCTGTTTTTT.

This clonotype was recorded many times. The chain recombines TRBV6-6 with TRBJ2-1, with 8 nucleotides matching TRBD2. CDR3 size: 17 residues. The germline V gene has CDR1 MNHNY and CDR2 SVGAGI (reference sequence). The ends lost 1 base at V and 1 base at J; junction bases unmatched: 6. CDR3 in amino acids: CASSYYFGGVSYNEQFF. The CDR3, as DNA: TGTGCCAGCAGTTACTATTTCGGGGGGGTGTCCTACAATGAGCAGTTCTTC.

This clonotype was seen a handful of times. The chain is built from TRBV7-2 and TRBJ1-5; no reliable D call. The CDR3 is 13 residues long. The ends were cut back, 4 bases at V and 4 bases at J, with 8 bases in the middle. CDR1 is SGHTA and CDR2 is FQGNSA in the germline V gene. The CDR3 spells CASSSRENQPQHF. CDR3 coding DNA: TGTGCCAGCAGCTCCCGAGAGAATCAGCCCCAGCATTTT.

This clonotype was seen a handful of times. The chain uses TRBV5-1 and TRBJ2-3; a weak D match, TRBD1 (6 bases). Germline V gene data show CDR1 as SGHRS and CDR2 as YFSETQ. Between the trimmed V and J ends, which lost 4 bases and 3 bases, there was a span of 12 bases. This CDR3 region has 14 residues. The chain's CDR3 is CASSGQGLTDTQYF. As DNA, the CDR3 is TGCGCCAGCAGCGGGCAGGGGTTAACAGATACGCAGTATTTT.

This clonotype was counted between two and nine times. V gene TRBV7-6 combines with J gene TRBJ2-5, with D perhaps matching TRBD2 (6 bases). This CDR3 spans 16 amino acids. The germline V and J ends were trimmed by 4 bases and 10 bases, with 25 bases remaining between them. The germline gives CDR1 SGHVS, CDR2 FNYEAQ. The CDR3 is CASSSRGVRGPAGQYF. The CDR3, as DNA: TGTGCCAGCAGCTCCCGGGGTGTGCGGGGCCCAGCGGGCCAGTACTTC.

The rearrangement uses TRBV2 and TRBJ2-7; no reliable D call. Germline assignment: CDR1 SNHLY and CDR2 FYNNEI. Trimming left V 6 bases short and J 9 bases short, with 12 bases between. This CDR3 has 11 amino acids. The DNA of the CDR3 is TGTGCCAGCAGCCAGGTAACCGGGCAGTACGTC. The encoded protein is CASSQVTGQYV.